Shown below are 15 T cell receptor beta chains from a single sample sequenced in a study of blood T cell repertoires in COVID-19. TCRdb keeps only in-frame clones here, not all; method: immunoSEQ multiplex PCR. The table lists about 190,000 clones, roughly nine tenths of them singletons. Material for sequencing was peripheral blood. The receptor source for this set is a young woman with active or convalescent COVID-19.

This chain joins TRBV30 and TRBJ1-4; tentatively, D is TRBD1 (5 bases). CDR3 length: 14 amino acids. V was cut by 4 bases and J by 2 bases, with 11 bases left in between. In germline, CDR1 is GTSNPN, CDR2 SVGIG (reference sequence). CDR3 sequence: CAWNPRGTNEKLFF. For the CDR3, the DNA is TGTGCCTGGAACCCCCGGGGGACTAATGAAAAACTGTTTTTT.

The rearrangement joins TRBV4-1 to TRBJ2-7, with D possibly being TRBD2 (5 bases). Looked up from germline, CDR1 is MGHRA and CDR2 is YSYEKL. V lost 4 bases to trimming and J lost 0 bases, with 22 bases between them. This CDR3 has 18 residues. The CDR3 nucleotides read TGCGCCAGCAGCCCCTCCCGGGGTCTCGACTCGAGCTCCTACGAGCAGTACTTC. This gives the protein CASSPSRGLDSSSYEQYF.

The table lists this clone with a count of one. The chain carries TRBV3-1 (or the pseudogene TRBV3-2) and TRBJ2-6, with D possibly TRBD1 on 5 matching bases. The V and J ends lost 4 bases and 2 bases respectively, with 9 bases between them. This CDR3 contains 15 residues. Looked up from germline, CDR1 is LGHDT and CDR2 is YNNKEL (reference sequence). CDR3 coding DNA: TGTGCCAGCAGCCCTACAGGCCCTGGGGCCAACGTCCTGACTTTC. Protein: CASSPTGPGANVLTF.

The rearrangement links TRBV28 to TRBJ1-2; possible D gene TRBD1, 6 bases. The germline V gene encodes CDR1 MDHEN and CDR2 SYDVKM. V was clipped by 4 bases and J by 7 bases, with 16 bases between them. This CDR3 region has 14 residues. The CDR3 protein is CASSYAGESGGYTF. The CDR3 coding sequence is TGTGCCAGCAGTTACGCAGGGGAATCGGGTGGCTACACCTTC.

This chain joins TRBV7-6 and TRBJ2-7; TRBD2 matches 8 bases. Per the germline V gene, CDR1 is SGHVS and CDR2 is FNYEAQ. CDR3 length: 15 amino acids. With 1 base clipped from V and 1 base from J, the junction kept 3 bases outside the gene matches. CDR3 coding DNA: TGTGCCAGCAGCTTAGAGCGGGGGCCATCCTACGAGCAGTACTTC. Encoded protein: CASSLERGPSYEQYF.

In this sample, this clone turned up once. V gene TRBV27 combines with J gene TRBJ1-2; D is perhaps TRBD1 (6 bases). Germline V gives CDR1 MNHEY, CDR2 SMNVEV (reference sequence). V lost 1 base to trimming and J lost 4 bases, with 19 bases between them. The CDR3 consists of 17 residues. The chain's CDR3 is CASSLLGSGGVSYGYTF. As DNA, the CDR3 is TGTGCCAGCAGTTTATTAGGGTCGGGGGGCGTTAGCTATGGCTACACCTTC.

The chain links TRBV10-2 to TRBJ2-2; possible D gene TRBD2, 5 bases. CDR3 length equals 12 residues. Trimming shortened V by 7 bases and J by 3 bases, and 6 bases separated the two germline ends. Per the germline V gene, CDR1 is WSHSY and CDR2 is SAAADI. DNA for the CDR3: TGCGCCAGCAAACTAGACACCGGGGAGCTGTTTTTT. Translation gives CASKLDTGELFF.

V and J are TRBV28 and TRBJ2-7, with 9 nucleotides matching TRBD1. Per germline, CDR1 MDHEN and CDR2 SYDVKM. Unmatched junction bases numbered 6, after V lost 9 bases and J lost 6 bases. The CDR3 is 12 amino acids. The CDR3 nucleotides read TGTGCCAGTGGGACAGGGCGTGGCGAGCAGTACTTC. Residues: CASGTGRGEQYF.

As DNA, the CDR3 is TGCAGCGTTGGGTTACAACCTAACTATGGCTACACCTTC. It specifies CSVGLQPNYGYTF. The V and J genes are TRBV29-1 and TRBJ1-2; D is uncertain. CDR1 and CDR2 (germline): SQVTM, ANQGSEA. V dropped 4 bases and J dropped 0 bases, with 9 bases sitting between them. This CDR3 comprises 13 residues.

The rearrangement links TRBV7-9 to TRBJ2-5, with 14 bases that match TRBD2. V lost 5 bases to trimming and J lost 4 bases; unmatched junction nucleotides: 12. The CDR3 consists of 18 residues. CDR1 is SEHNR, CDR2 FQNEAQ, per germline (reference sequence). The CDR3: CASSPSPGLAGVLETQYF. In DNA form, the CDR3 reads TGTGCCAGCAGCCCCTCCCCGGGACTAGCGGGAGTGTTAGAGACCCAGTACTTC.

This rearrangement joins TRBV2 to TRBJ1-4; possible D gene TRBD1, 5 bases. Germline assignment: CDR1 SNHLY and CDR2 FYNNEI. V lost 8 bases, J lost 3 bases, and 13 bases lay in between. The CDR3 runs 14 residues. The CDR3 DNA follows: TGTGCCAGCCTCCTAAGGGGCGCTAATGAAAAACTGTTTTTT. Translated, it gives CASLLRGANEKLFF.

The CDR3 region has the DNA TGTGCCAGCAGCCCTTCGACTACCGTAGAGACCCAGTACTTC. This gives the protein CASSPSTTVETQYF. V is TRBV7-2 and J is TRBJ2-5; weak D call: TRBD2 (5 bases). V lost 5 bases and J 4 bases, leaving 14 bases between the germline ends. The CDR3 extends over 14 amino acids. Germline V gene lookup returns CDR1 SGHTA and CDR2 FQGNSA. The variable domain in full, completed from reference TRBV7-2 and TRBJ2-5, reads GAGVSQSPSNKVTEKGKDVELRCDPISGHTALYWYRQSLGQGLEFLIYFQGNSAPDKSGLPSDRFSAERTGGSVSTLTIQRTQQEDSAVYLCASSPSTTVETQYFGPGTRLLVL.

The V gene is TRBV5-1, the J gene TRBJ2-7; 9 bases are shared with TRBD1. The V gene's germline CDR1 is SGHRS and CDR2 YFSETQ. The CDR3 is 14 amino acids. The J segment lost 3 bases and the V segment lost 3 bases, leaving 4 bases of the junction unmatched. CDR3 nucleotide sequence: TGCGCCAGCAGCTCTGGGGGACAGGGCTACGAGCAGTACTTC. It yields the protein CASSSGGQGYEQYF.

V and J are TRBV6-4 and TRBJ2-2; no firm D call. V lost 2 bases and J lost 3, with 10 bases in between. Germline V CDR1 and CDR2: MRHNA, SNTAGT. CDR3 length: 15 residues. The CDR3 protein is CASSDPGRDTGELFF. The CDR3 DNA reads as TGTGCCAGCAGTGACCCCGGTCGGGACACCGGGGAGCTGTTTTTT.

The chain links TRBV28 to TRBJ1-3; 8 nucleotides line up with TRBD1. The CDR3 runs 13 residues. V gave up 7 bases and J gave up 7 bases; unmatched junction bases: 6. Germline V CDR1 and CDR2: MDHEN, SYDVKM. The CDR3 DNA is TGTGCCAGCACCCAGGGGGCGGGGAACACCATATATTTT. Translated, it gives CASTQGAGNTIYF.